This passage covers 25 T cell receptor beta chains from one sample sequenced in a study of T-cell memory formation after mild COVID-19. TCRdb ran MiXCR on the 5' RACE reads and lists one entry per CDR3 protein. The data contain about 350,000 distinct CDR3 sequences, roughly 13% of them singletons. Sequenced input: PBMCs or a T cell subset sorted from them (not recorded which). The receptors derive from a man aged 18 to 35 who had mild COVID-19 (a few samples of this study predate the infection). Cell type and time point are not known.

Ten or more counts support this clonotype. This chain uses TRBV5-1 with TRBJ2-1, with 11 nucleotides matching TRBD2. Looked up from germline, CDR1 is SGHRS and CDR2 is YFSETQ. With 5 bases clipped from V and 6 bases from J, the junction kept 10 bases outside the gene matches. The length of the CDR3 is 16 residues. The CDR3: CASSWIAGGPSNEQFF. DNA for the CDR3: TGCGCCAGCAGTTGGATAGCGGGGGGGCCCTCCAATGAGCAGTTCTTC.

CDR3 bases: TGTGCCAGCAGGGTACTAGCCGATACGCAGTATTTT. This gives the protein CASRVLADTQYF. The chain has TRBV2 and TRBJ2-3; a weak D match, TRBD2 (6 bases). V dropped 6 bases and J dropped 6 bases, with 10 bases sitting between them. The CDR3 runs to 12 residues. The germline V gene encodes CDR1 SNHLY and CDR2 FYNNEI.

This chain connects TRBV12-3 or TRBV12-4 to TRBJ2-3; TRBD1 aligns across 10 bases. The trim removed 6 bases at V and 4 bases at J, leaving 1 base unmatched. This CDR3 has 13 amino acids. CDR3 in DNA: TGTGCCAGCAGGGGGACAGGGGCAGATACGCAGTATTTT. It specifies CASRGTGADTQYF.

This clonotype came up a few times. The CDR3 DNA reads as TGCAGTGCTCCCAAGGGGAACACTGAAGCTTTCTTT. Translated: CSAPKGNTEAFF. The chain is built from TRBV20-1 and TRBJ1-1, with unresolved D. This CDR3 has 12 amino acids. V was cut by 5 bases and J by 1 base, with 8 bases left in between. Germline assignment: CDR1 DFQATT and CDR2 SNEGSKA (reference sequence).

The J gene is TRBJ1-2, the V gene TRBV7-8, with TRBD1 as a possible D gene (6 bases). The germline V gene has CDR1 SGHVS and CDR2 FQNEAQ. The CDR3 sequence is 18 residues long. V lost 5 bases and J lost 4, with 26 bases in between. CDR3 sequence (DNA): TGTGCCAGCAGCCCTAGGCTCCCCCGACGACAGGTCGCCTATGGCTACACCTTC. Amino acid sequence: CASSPRLPRRQVAYGYTF.

The chain recombines TRBV7-2 with TRBJ2-3; D is ambiguous. Germline values: CDR1 SGHTA, CDR2 FQGNSA. The CDR3 spans 15 residues. V was trimmed by 4 bases and J by 1 base, leaving 12 bases between them. The CDR3 DNA reads TGTGCCAGCAGCTACCCCGGTGCCCGCACAGATACGCAGTATTTT. Its protein product is CASSYPGARTDTQYF.

This clonotype was seen repeatedly, ten times or more. CDR3 amino acids: CASSQEPLQGQFF. In DNA, the CDR3 is TGCGCCAGCAGCCAAGAACCCCTTCAGGGGCAGTTCTTC. The J gene is TRBJ2-1, the V gene TRBV4-1, with a weak D call TRBD1 (5 bases). CDR1 is MGHRA and CDR2 is YSYEKL in the germline V gene. The CDR3 spans 13 residues. Trimming left V 0 bases short and J 12 bases short, with 12 bases between.

This clonotype occurred a few times. The chain combines TRBV2 with TRBJ2-7; a weak D match, TRBD1 (7 bases). Germline V gene data show CDR1 as SNHLY and CDR2 as FYNNEI. CDR3 length equals 15 residues. The germline V and J ends were trimmed by 6 bases and 2 bases, with 17 bases remaining between them. CDR3 bases: TGTGCCAGCAGGGTACAGGGGACTCTCCCCTACGAGCAGTACTTC. This gives the protein CASRVQGTLPYEQYF.

This clonotype was seen repeatedly, ten times or more. The V and J genes are TRBV7-9 and TRBJ2-2; D unresolved. The CDR3 runs to 12 residues. V dropped 3 bases and J dropped 6 bases, with 5 bases sitting between them. Per the germline V gene, CDR1 is SEHNR and CDR2 is FQNEAQ (reference sequence). Here the CDR3 DNA reads TGTGCCAGCAGCTTCCAGGCCGGGGAGCTGTTTTTT. Protein sequence: CASSFQAGELFF. Together with reference TRBV7-9 and TRBJ2-2, the CDR3 gives the full variable domain: DTGVSQNPRHKITKRGQNVTFRCDPISEHNRLYWYRQTLGQGPEFLTYFQNEAQLEKSRLLSDRFSAERPKGSFSTLEIQRTEQGDSAMYLCASSFQAGELFFGEGSRLTVL.

This clonotype occurred a few times. The CDR3 loop is CSARGTSSGNTIYF. CDR3 nucleotide sequence: TGCAGCGCGAGGGGCACCAGCTCTGGAAACACCATATATTTT. The rearrangement joins TRBV29-1 to TRBJ1-3; D possibly corresponds to TRBD1 (5 bases). V gave up 7 bases and J gave up 0 bases, with 13 bases separating them. The germline V gene encodes CDR1 SQVTM and CDR2 ANQGSEA. The CDR3 sequence is 14 residues long.

The chain carries TRBV6-6 and TRBJ2-1; D uncertain. Per the germline V gene, CDR1 is MNHNY and CDR2 is SVGAGI (reference sequence). V was shortened by 5 bases and J by 1 base, with 9 bases between the two germline ends. The CDR3 is 14 residues long. CDR3 region: CASSPSRSYNEQFF. CDR3 nucleotides: TGTGCCAGCAGTCCGTCCCGGTCCTACAATGAGCAGTTCTTC.

The sample holds many counts of this clonotype. Here the CDR3 DNA reads TGTGCCAGCAGCCCGGGACAGGGATCAGAGACCCAGTACTTC. Translated: CASSPGQGSETQYF. This sequence joins TRBV7-3 and TRBJ2-5, with 9 bases identical to TRBD1. This CDR3 is 14 amino acids long. CDR1 and CDR2 (germline): SGHTA, FQGTGA. V trimming: 5 bases; J trimming: 4 bases; junction bases outside the gene matches: 5.

This clonotype showed up just a few times. The chain couples TRBV18 to TRBJ2-5; D tentatively fits TRBD1 or TRBD2 (5 bases each). V was shortened by 3 bases and J by 5 bases, with 22 bases between the two germline ends. CDR1 and CDR2 (germline): KGHSH, LQKENI. The CDR3 is 17 residues long. The CDR3 DNA follows: TGTGCCAGCTCACCCACCCCTACGGGACGTCAAGGGGAGACCCAGTACTTC. Its protein is CASSPTPTGRQGETQYF.

At least ten counts were recorded for this clonotype. The chain has TRBV4-1 and TRBJ2-3; D is ambiguous. Germline V gene sequence: CDR1 MGHRA, CDR2 YSYEKL. V lost 3 bases and J 0 bases, leaving 13 bases between the germline ends. The CDR3 is 16 residues long. The CDR3 here is CASSQEAAPSTDTQYF. The CDR3 region has the DNA TGCGCCAGCAGCCAGGAAGCAGCCCCTAGCACAGATACGCAGTATTTT.

The chain employs TRBV5-1 and TRBJ1-1; the D is unclear. With 0 bases removed from V and 0 bases from J, the gap between germline ends came to 9 bases. This CDR3 contains 15 residues. The germline CDR1 and CDR2 sequences are SGHRS and YFSETQ. DNA of the CDR3: TGCGCCAGCAGCTTGGATCCGGCTATGAACACTGAAGCTTTCTTT. Its translation is CASSLDPAMNTEAFF.

This clonotype was observed at least ten times. The chain carries TRBV18 and TRBJ2-7, with 11 bases matching TRBD2. V shed 2 bases, J shed 0 bases, and the junction held 18 bases outside the gene matches. Germline-derived CDR1 and CDR2 are KGHSH and LQKENI. This CDR3 comprises 21 residues. The CDR3 loop reads CASSPWASTSGEIGPSYEQYF. The CDR3 DNA sequence: TGTGCCAGCTCACCATGGGCATCGACTAGCGGGGAAATAGGGCCCTCCTACGAGCAGTACTTC. The variable domain in full, with the rest retrieved from reference TRBV18 and TRBJ2-7, is NAGVMQNPRHLVRRRGQEARLRCSPMKGHSHVYWYRQLPEEGLKFMVYLQKENIIDESGMPKERFSAEFPKEGPSILRIQQVVRGDSAAYFCASSPWASTSGEIGPSYEQYFGPGTRLTVT.

This clonotype occurred a few times. The V and J genes are TRBV7-2 and TRBJ2-1; 12 nucleotides agree with TRBD2. V shed 3 bases and J 9 bases; nucleotides not matched to a gene: 6. The CDR3 is 15 residues long. Per the germline V gene, CDR1 is SGHTA and CDR2 is FQGNSA. The CDR3 sequence is CASSLGGLAGSEQFF. For the CDR3, the DNA is TGTGCCAGCAGCTTGGGGGGACTAGCGGGCAGTGAGCAGTTCTTC.

The gene calls are TRBV6-6 and TRBJ1-5, with D possibly being TRBD1 (5 bases). V lost 6 bases to trimming and J lost 2 bases, with 11 bases between them. Germline V lookup: CDR1 MNHNY, CDR2 SVGAGI (reference sequence). This CDR3 has 14 residues. DNA of the CDR3: TGTGCCAGCAGACCTCCGGGGGGCAATCAGCCCCAGCATTTT. Protein product: CASRPPGGNQPQHF.

This clonotype was counted only a few times. The chain links TRBV6-5 to TRBJ1-4; D not resolved. This CDR3 has 12 amino acids. CDR1 and CDR2 from the germline V gene are MNHEY and SVGAGI. Between the trimmed V and J ends, which lost 2 bases and 8 bases, there was a span of 6 bases. The CDR3 DNA reads TGTGCCAGCAGTTACGATGGGGAAAAACTGTTTTTT. It encodes CASSYDGEKLFF.

Only a few counts were recorded for this clonotype. V gene TRBV6-6 combines with J gene TRBJ2-3; tentative D call: TRBD2 (5 bases). The CDR3 has 16 residues. The V gene's germline CDR1 is MNHNY and CDR2 SVGAGI (reference sequence). V was shortened by 7 bases and J by 4 bases, with 21 bases between the two germline ends. The CDR3 nucleotides are TGTGCCAGCAAGTTAGGAGTCGCCCAGGAGGCAGATACGCAGTATTTT. Translating it yields CASKLGVAQEADTQYF.

This clonotype was counted only a few times. The chain links TRBV12-3 or TRBV12-4 to TRBJ2-1; the D is unclear. The CDR3 totals 12 residues. The V gene lost 4 bases and the J gene lost 8 bases, with 9 bases spanning the gap. CDR3 sequence: CASSYLYYEQFF. In DNA form, the CDR3 reads TGTGCCAGCAGTTACCTATACTATGAGCAGTTCTTC.

This clonotype has more than one count but fewer than ten. The chain employs TRBV12-3 or TRBV12-4 and TRBJ2-1, with D perhaps matching TRBD1 or TRBD2 (7 bases each). The CDR3 runs 17 residues. V was clipped by 4 bases and J by 0 bases, with 16 bases between them. The DNA for the CDR3 is TGTGCCAGCAGTTGGCCCAGGGGGGGCAGCTCCTACAATGAGCAGTTCTTC. Translated: CASSWPRGGSSYNEQFF.

This clonotype was seen at least ten times. This chain connects TRBV7-9 to TRBJ2-4; D is perhaps TRBD2 (5 bases). The CDR3 is 14 residues long. Trimming removed 5 bases at V and 9 bases at J, with 17 bases between. Germline CDR1 and CDR2: SEHNR and FQNEAQ (reference sequence). The CDR3 nucleotides read TGTGCCAGCAGCGTTACCGGGGTCTCGAGCATTCAGTACTTC. Its translation is CASSVTGVSSIQYF. The full variable domain, completed using reference TRBV7-9 and TRBJ2-4, is DTGVSQNPRHKITKRGQNVTFRCDPISEHNRLYWYRQTLGQGPEFLTYFQNEAQLEKSRLLSDRFSAERPKGSFSTLEIQRTEQGDSAMYLCASSVTGVSSIQYFGAGTRLSVL.

V is TRBV9 and J is TRBJ1-5, with unresolved D. V gave up 0 bases and J gave up 0 bases, with 7 bases separating them. This CDR3 has 15 amino acids. Germline V gene data show CDR1 as SGDLS and CDR2 as YYNGEE. CDR3 DNA sequence: TGTGCCAGCAGCGTAGAACGGGATAGCAATCAGCCCCAGCATTTT. Its translation: CASSVERDSNQPQHF. Drawing the rest from reference TRBV9 and TRBJ1-5, the complete variable domain is DSGVTQTPKHLITATGQRVTLRCSPRSGDLSVYWYQQSLDQGLQFLIQYYNGEERAKGNILERFSAQQFPDLHSELNLSSLELGDSALYFCASSVERDSNQPQHFGDGTRLSIL.

This clonotype appeared many times. CDR3 sequence reads: CAILSRSGTGAMKGANVLTF. In DNA form, the CDR3 reads TGTGCCATTCTCTCGCGTTCCGGGACAGGGGCGATGAAGGGGGCCAACGTCCTGACTTTC. V and J are TRBV7-9 and TRBJ2-6; TRBD1 aligns across 10 bases. From germline, CDR1 is SEHNR and CDR2 FQNEAQ (reference sequence). The junction had 22 bases not matched to a gene; V was cut back by 10 bases and J by 4 bases. The CDR3 runs 20 residues. Filled out from reference TRBV7-9 and TRBJ2-6, the complete variable domain reads DTGVSQNPRHKITKRGQNVTFRCDPISEHNRLYWYRQTLGQGPEFLTYFQNEAQLEKSRLLSDRFSAERPKGSFSTLEIQRTEQGDSAMYLCAILSRSGTGAMKGANVLTFGAGSRLTVL.